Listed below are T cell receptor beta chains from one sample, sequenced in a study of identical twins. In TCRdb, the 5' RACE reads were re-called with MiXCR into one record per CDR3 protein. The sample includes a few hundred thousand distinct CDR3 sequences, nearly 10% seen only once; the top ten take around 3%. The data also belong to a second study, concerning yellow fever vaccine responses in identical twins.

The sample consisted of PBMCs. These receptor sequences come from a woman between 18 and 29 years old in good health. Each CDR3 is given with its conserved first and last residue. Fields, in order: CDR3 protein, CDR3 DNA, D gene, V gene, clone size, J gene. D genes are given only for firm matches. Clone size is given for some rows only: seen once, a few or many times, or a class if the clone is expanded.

CASSKSLNTGELFF	TGTGCCAGCAGCAAATCTTTGAACACCGGGGAGCTGTTTTTT	-	TRBV5-6	many	TRBJ2-2
CASSQEGPQTGPANTGELFF	TGTGCCAGCAGCCAAGAGGGACCCCAGACAGGACCCGCGAACACCGGGGAGCTGTTTTTT	-	TRBV4-2	few	TRBJ2-2
CASSQGRDEQFF	TGTGCCAGCAGCCAAGGTAGAGATGAGCAGTTCTTC	-	TRBV11-3	few	TRBJ2-1
CSAEGLAGIGGELFF	TGCAGTGCTGAAGGACTAGCGGGGATAGGCGGGGAGCTGTTTTTT	TRBD2	TRBV20-1	few	TRBJ2-2
CASRQDRGNEKLFF	TGTGCCAGCAGACAGGACAGGGGAAACGAAAAACTGTTTTTT	TRBD1	TRBV2	many	TRBJ1-4
CASSLVDEQYF	TGCGCCAGCAGCTTGGTCGACGAGCAGTACTTC	-	TRBV5-1	many	TRBJ2-7
CSARDWASGTHEQYF	TGCAGTGCTAGAGATTGGGCTAGCGGGACCCACGAGCAGTACTTC	TRBD2	TRBV20-1	-	TRBJ2-7
CASSLLGGQYNEQFF	TGCGCCAGCAGCTTGTTGGGGGGACAATACAATGAGCAGTTCTTC	-	TRBV5-1	many	TRBJ2-1
CASSYGGLNYEQYF	TGTGCCAGCAGCTACGGGGGTCTCAACTACGAGCAGTACTTC	-	TRBV3-1	-	TRBJ2-7
CATTSPSGAYNEQFF	TGTGCCACAACATCCCCCAGCGGGGCCTACAATGAGCAGTTCTTC	TRBD2	TRBV2	-	TRBJ2-1
CASSLAGQTGGELFF	TGTGCCAGCAGCTTAGCCGGCCAGACGGGCGGGGAGCTGTTTTTT	-	TRBV11-2	-	TRBJ2-2
CSAKDRGTVTDTQYF	TGCAGTGCCAAGGATCGAGGGACAGTCACAGATACGCAGTATTTT	TRBD1	TRBV20-1	few	TRBJ2-3
CASSYQSSYEQYF	TGTGCCAGCAGCTACCAGAGCTCCTACGAGCAGTACTTC	-	TRBV7-9	many	TRBJ2-7
CASSEPGQGHAEAFF	TGTGCCAGCAGTGAACCGGGACAGGGACACGCTGAAGCTTTCTTT	TRBD1	TRBV9	few	TRBJ1-1
CASSSWTGRETQYF	TGTGCCAGCAGCTCTTGGACAGGGCGGGAGACCCAGTACTTC	TRBD1	TRBV7-6	-	TRBJ2-5
CASSPPRGTSGTDTQYF	TGTGCCAGCAGCCCCCCCCGAGGGACTAGCGGCACAGATACGCAGTATTTT	TRBD2	TRBV11-1	few	TRBJ2-3
CASSYGVTAKNIQYF	TGTGCCAGCAGTTACGGGGTCACGGCCAAAAACATTCAGTACTTC	-	TRBV28	-	TRBJ2-4
CASSFETYEQYF	TGTGCCAGCAGCTTCGAAACTTACGAGCAGTACTTC	-	TRBV7-9	many	TRBJ2-7
CASSSGTGYAGELFF	TGTGCCAGCAGCTCTGGGACAGGGTATGCCGGGGAGCTGTTTTTT	TRBD1	TRBV7-8	few	TRBJ2-2
CASSLGISTYNEQFF	TGTGCCAGCAGCTTAGGGATAAGCACCTACAATGAGCAGTTCTTC	-	TRBV7-2	-	TRBJ2-1
CASSSAFGQGSGYNEQFF	TGTGCCAGCAGCTCAGCTTTCGGACAGGGATCAGGGTACAATGAGCAGTTCTTC	TRBD1	TRBV11-1	many	TRBJ2-1
CASSFTGDWHTEAFF	TGCGCCAGCAGCTTCACAGGGGATTGGCACACTGAAGCTTTCTTT	TRBD1	TRBV5-1	few	TRBJ1-1
CASSLFGTSGTGELFF	TGTGCCAGCAGCTTGTTTGGGACTAGCGGCACCGGGGAGCTGTTTTTT	TRBD2	TRBV7-9	few	TRBJ2-2